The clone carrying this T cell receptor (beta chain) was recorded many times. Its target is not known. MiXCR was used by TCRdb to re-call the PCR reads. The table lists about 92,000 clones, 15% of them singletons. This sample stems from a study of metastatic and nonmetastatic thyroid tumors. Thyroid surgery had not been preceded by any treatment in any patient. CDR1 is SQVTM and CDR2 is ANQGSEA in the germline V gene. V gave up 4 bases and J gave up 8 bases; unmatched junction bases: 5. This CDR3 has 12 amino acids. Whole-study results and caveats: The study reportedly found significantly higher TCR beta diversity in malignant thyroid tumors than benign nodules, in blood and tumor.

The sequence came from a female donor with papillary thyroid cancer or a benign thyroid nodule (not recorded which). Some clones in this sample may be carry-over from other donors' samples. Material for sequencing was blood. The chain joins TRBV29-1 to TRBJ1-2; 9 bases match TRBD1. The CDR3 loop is CSVADRGRGYTF. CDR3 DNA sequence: TGCAGCGTTGCGGACAGGGGCCGGGGCTACACCTTC.